Each of the 8 T cell receptor beta chains below was sequenced from the same sample in a study of Ad26.COV2.S vaccination and SARS-CoV-2 variants. The assay was immunoSEQ multiplex PCR, and TCRdb's table has in-frame clones only and misses some. The sample consists of 250,000 or so clones, roughly 87% of them appearing once. The sample's treatment: some 19 received Ad26.COV2.S at low or high dose, single or two shots; 5 received placebo; per-sample allocation not given. Day 63 after the first injection of vaccine or placebo was the sampling time. The sample in question was peripheral blood, obtained in a trial of Ad26.COV2.S vaccine versus placebo. These receptors came from a person aged 18-65 years who received the Ad26.COV2.S COVID-19 vaccine or a placebo.

The V call is TRBV7-8, the J call TRBJ2-7, with D possibly TRBD2 on 5 matching bases. The V gene's germline CDR1 is SGHVS and CDR2 FQNEAQ. The CDR3 totals 12 residues. V lost 3 bases, J lost 4 bases, and 7 bases lay in between. The CDR3 coding sequence is TGTGCCAGCAGCTTTACTAGATACGAGCAGTACGTC. It is translated as CASSFTRYEQYV.

The V gene is TRBV6-5, the J gene TRBJ2-3; weak D call: TRBD2 (5 bases). V was shortened by 5 bases and J by 3 bases, with 15 bases between the two germline ends. In germline, CDR1 is MNHEY, CDR2 SVGAGI. This CDR3 contains 15 residues. The CDR3 sequence: CASSPQRLATDTQYF. DNA for the CDR3: TGTGCCAGCAGTCCTCAGCGGTTAGCGACAGATACGCAGTATTTT.

By sample share, this clone is medium-sized. The CDR3 loop reads CASSEGLAGAYEQYV. The CDR3 nucleotides read TGTGCCAGCAGTGAAGGACTAGCGGGAGCCTACGAGCAGTACGTC. This chain links TRBV6-1 with TRBJ2-7, with 12 positions matching TRBD2. V trimming: 1 base; J trimming: 2 bases; junction bases outside the gene matches: 0. Germline V gives CDR1 MNHNS, CDR2 SASEGT. CDR3 size: 15 residues.

This chain links TRBV14 with TRBJ1-5; D ambiguous. CDR1 and CDR2 (germline): SGHDN, FVKESK. This CDR3 region has 13 residues. V was trimmed by 4 bases and J by 4 bases, leaving 8 bases between them. Here the CDR3 reads CASSPGRNQPQHF. CDR3 DNA: TGTGCCAGCAGCCCCGGACGGAATCAGCCCCAGCATTTT. Based on the CDR3 plus reference TRBV14 and TRBJ1-5, the full variable domain is EAGVTQFPSHSVIEKGQTVTLRCDPISGHDNLYWYRRVMGKEIKFLLHFVKESKQDESGMPNNRFLAERTGGTYSTLKVQPAELEDSGVYFCASSPGRNQPQHFGDGTRLSIL.

The chain carries TRBV11-2 and TRBJ2-7; no reliable D call. CDR3 length equals 15 residues. The germline gives CDR1 SGHAT, CDR2 FQNNGV. Trimming cost V 5 bases and J 7 bases, with 21 bases left between them. CDR3 in DNA: TGTGCCAGCAGCATCCCTGACCCCCGACTGAGGGAGCAGTACTTC. Its protein product is CASSIPDPRLREQYF.

The V and J genes are TRBV13 and TRBJ2-5, with TRBD1 matching over 7 bases. The CDR3 sequence is 15 residues long. Germline CDR1 is PRHDT and CDR2 is FYEKMQ (reference sequence). The V segment lost 0 bases and the J segment 5 bases; nucleotides outside the gene matches: 6. The CDR3, as DNA: TGTGCCAGCAGCTTAGGCAGGGGGTCGGGGGAGACCCAGTACTTC. Its translation is CASSLGRGSGETQYF.

In regard to this clone: Other nucleotide sequences from this sample produce the same CDR3. The chain employs TRBV7-8 and TRBJ2-7; TRBD1 matches at 8 bases. Germline V gene lookup returns CDR1 SGHVS and CDR2 FQNEAQ. V lost 1 base, J lost 0 bases, and 11 bases stayed unmatched. The CDR3 extends over 18 amino acids. The CDR3 sequence is CASSLGTGTFFISYEQYF. CDR3 bases: TGTGCCAGCAGCTTAGGGACAGGGACCTTTTTTATCTCCTACGAGCAGTACTTC.

The rearrangement links TRBV12-1 to TRBJ2-7; the table's D gene call, TRBD2, was not cross checked with the DNA. TRBV12-1 is a pseudogene locus. The CDR3 contains 17 residues. The CDR3 DNA follows: TGTGCCAGCAGCTTTGAATGTTTTGAGAGGGCAGTGTACGAGCAGTACTTC. It specifies CASSFECFERAVYEQYF.